Each of the 7 T cell receptor beta chains below was sequenced from the same sample in a study of cytomegalovirus exposure and HLA in healthy donors. Measured with immunoSEQ multiplex PCR; TCRdb has only the in-frame clones, and not every one. The sample consists of about 220,000 clones, around 87% of them appearing once. Sequencing used PBMCs. Receptors were obtained from a man between 18 and 29 years old in good health and CMV-seronegative.

V usage is TRBV28 and J usage is TRBJ2-7; a weak D match, TRBD1 (6 bases). From germline, CDR1 is MDHEN and CDR2 SYDVKM. The V gene lost 8 bases and the J gene lost 7 bases, with 21 bases spanning the gap. The CDR3 runs 14 residues. The CDR3 DNA reads as TGTGCCAGCCGCCCTCGGGACACTCGTTTAGAGCAGTACTTC. This codes for CASRPRDTRLEQYF.

The chain has TRBV6-5 and TRBJ2-2; 7 bases are shared with TRBD2. V trimming: 6 bases; J trimming: 0 bases; junction bases outside the gene matches: 1. The germline CDR1 and CDR2 sequences are MNHEY and SVGAGI. This CDR3 region has 14 residues. The CDR3: CASSGGTNTGELFF. The CDR3 region has the DNA TGTGCCAGCAGCGGGGGGACGAACACCGGGGAGCTGTTTTTT.

V and J are TRBV28 and TRBJ1-1; 8 bases are shared with TRBD1. The CDR3 is 14 amino acids. The V and J ends lost 5 bases and 7 bases, in that order; junction bases with no gene match: 9. Germline V gene data show CDR1 as MDHEN and CDR2 as SYDVKM. CDR3 sequence: CASSHRGGFIEAFF. DNA for the CDR3: TGTGCCAGCAGTCACAGGGGGGGTTTCATTGAAGCTTTCTTT. Full variable domain (rest looked up from reference TRBV28 and TRBJ1-1): DVKVTQSSRYLVKRTGEKVFLECVQDMDHENMFWYRQDPGLGLRLIYFSYDVKMKEKGDIPEGYSVSREKKERFSLILESASTNQTSMYLCASSHRGGFIEAFFGQGTRLTVV.

The sample holds one count of this clone. The rearrangement uses TRBV6-6 and TRBJ2-5; a weak D match, TRBD2 (6 bases). The CDR3 runs 13 residues. The germline V gene encodes CDR1 MNHNY and CDR2 SVGAGI (reference sequence). The V end lost 8 bases, the J end lost 5 bases, and 15 bases lay between the germline ends. The CDR3 DNA follows: TGTGCCAGCGCGTCGGGAGAGGGGGAGACCCAGTACTTC. Its protein product is CASASGEGETQYF.

The chain carries TRBV9 and TRBJ1-2; TRBD1 might be the D (5 bases). The V gene lost 4 bases and the J gene lost 4 bases, with 11 bases spanning the gap. Germline V gene data show CDR1 as SGDLS and CDR2 as YYNGEE. The CDR3 extends over 13 amino acids. The CDR3 DNA sequence: TGTGCCAGCAGCCCGACAGCGGGCTATGGCTACACCTTC. Its translation: CASSPTAGYGYTF.

The gene calls are TRBV6-5 and TRBJ2-7; maybe TRBD1 (5 bases). Germline CDR1 reads MNHEY; CDR2 reads SVGAGI. Deletions cut 5 bases from V and 0 bases from J, with 11 bases between. The CDR3 has 14 residues. The CDR3 nucleotides read TGTGCCAGCAGTCCAGGGTTCCCCTCCTACGAGCAGTACTTC. This translates into CASSPGFPSYEQYF.

The chain joins TRBV7-9 to TRBJ2-7; 9 bases agree with TRBD2. The CDR3 loop spans 16 amino acids. Per germline, CDR1 SEHNR and CDR2 FQNEAQ (reference sequence). V shed 2 bases, J shed 12 bases, and the junction held 17 bases outside the gene matches. CDR3 in DNA: TGTGCCAGCAGCTTAAGTCGGGCGGGAGGGTCCAGGATTCGGTACTTC. Amino acids: CASSLSRAGGSRIRYF.